What follows is one T cell receptor beta chain and its context. Its antigen is not known. Other DNA sequences from this sample encode an identical CDR3 as well. The CDR3 totals 13 residues. V shed 4 bases and J 2 bases; nucleotides not matched to a gene: 2. Per germline, CDR1 SQVTM and CDR2 ANQGSEA. Sorted populations all had greater than 98% purity. The entirety of the isolated RNA underwent reverse transcription, so expressed TCRB transcripts were sequenced. Method: immunoSEQ multiplex PCR; TCRdb's copy keeps in-frame clones and lacks some. Here the sample spans around 170,000 clones, 9% to 10% being singletons. The record originates from a study of beta chain features in type 1 diabetes. Study results and caveats: People with Type 1 diabetes carried modestly yet significantly shorter TCRB CDR3s in all four CD4+ subsets.

The chain joins TRBV29-1 to TRBJ2-7; TRBD1 agrees at 10 bases. This sequence was found in a woman aged 25 to 39 with type 1 diabetes. The sequenced sample was central memory CD4+ T cells from blood. CDR3: CSVGGQGAYEQYF. The DNA for the CDR3 is TGCAGCGTTGGTGGACAGGGGGCCTACGAGCAGTACTTC.